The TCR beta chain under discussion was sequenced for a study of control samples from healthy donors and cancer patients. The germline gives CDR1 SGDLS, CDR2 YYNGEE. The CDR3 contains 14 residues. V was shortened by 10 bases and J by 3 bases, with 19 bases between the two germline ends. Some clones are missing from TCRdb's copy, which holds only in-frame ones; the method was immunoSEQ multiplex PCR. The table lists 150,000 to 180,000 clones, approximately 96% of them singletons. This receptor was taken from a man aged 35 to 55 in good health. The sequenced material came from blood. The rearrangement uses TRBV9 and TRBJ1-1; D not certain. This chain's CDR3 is CAPLEVKPDTEAFF. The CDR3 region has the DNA TGTGCCCCTCTAGAGGTTAAACCGGACACTGAAGCTTTCTTT.